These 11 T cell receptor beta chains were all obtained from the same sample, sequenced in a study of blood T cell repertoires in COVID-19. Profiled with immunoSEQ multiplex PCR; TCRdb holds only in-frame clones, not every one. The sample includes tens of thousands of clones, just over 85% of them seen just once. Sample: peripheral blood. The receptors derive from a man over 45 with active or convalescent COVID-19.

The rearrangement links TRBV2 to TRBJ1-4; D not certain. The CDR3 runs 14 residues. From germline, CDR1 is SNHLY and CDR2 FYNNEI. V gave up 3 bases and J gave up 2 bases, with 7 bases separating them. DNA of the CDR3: TGTGCCAGCAGTGATGATGGCACTAATGAAAAACTGTTTTTT. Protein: CASSDDGTNEKLFF.

CDR3 protein: CASSVSGSAVDTQYF. CDR3 sequence (DNA): TGTGCCAGCAGTGTTAGCGGGAGTGCGGTAGATACGCAGTATTTT. This sequence joins TRBV28 and TRBJ2-3, with 9 bases aligning to TRBD2. From germline, CDR1 is MDHEN and CDR2 SYDVKM. After removal of 5 bases from V and 5 bases from J, the junction contained 8 bases not matched to a gene. CDR3 length: 15 amino acids.

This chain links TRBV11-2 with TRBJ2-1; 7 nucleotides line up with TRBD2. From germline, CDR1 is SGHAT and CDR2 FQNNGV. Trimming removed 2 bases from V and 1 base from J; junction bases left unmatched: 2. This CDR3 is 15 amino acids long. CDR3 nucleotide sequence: TGTGCCAGCAGCTTACATAGCGGGTCCTACAATGAGCAGTTCTTC. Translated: CASSLHSGSYNEQFF.

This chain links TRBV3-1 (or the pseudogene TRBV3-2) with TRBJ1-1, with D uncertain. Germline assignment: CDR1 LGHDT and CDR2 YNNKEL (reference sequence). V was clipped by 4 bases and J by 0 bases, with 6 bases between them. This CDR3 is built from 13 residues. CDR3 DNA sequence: TGTGCCAGCAGCCTGAGAGTGAACACTGAAGCTTTCTTT. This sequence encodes CASSLRVNTEAFF.

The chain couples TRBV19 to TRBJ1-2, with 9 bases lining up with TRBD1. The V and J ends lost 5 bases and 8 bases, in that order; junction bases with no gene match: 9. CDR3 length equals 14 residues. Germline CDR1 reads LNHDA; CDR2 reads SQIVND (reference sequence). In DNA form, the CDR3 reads TGTGCCAGTAGTTTACCCTCGGACAGGGGAGGCTACACCTTC. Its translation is CASSLPSDRGGYTF.

Here the CDR3 reads CASSQDSGRYTDTQYF. The CDR3 DNA reads TGCGCCAGCAGCCAAGATAGCGGGAGGTACACAGATACGCAGTATTTT. The V gene is TRBV4-1, the J gene TRBJ2-3, with 10 bases identical to TRBD2. The V and J ends lost 0 bases and 2 bases, in that order; junction bases with no gene match: 2. The CDR3 totals 16 residues. The germline V gene encodes CDR1 MGHRA and CDR2 YSYEKL.

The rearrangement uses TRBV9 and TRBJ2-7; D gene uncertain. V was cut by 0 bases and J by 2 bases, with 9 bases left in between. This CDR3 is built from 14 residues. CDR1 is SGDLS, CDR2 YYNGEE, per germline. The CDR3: CASSVDAGTYEQYF. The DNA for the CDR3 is TGTGCCAGCAGCGTAGATGCAGGAACCTACGAGCAGTACTTC.

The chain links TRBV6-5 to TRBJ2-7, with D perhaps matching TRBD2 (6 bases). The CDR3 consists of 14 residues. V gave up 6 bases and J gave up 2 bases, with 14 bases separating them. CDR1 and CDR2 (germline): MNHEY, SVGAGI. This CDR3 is CASRFIADPYEQYF. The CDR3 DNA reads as TGTGCCAGCAGATTCATAGCGGACCCCTACGAGCAGTACTTC.

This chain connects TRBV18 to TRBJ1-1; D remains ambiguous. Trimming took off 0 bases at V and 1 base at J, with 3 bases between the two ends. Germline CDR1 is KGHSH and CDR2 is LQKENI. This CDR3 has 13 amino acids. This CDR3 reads CASSPPGNTEAFF. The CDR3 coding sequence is TGTGCCAGCTCACCACCCGGGAACACTGAAGCTTTCTTT.

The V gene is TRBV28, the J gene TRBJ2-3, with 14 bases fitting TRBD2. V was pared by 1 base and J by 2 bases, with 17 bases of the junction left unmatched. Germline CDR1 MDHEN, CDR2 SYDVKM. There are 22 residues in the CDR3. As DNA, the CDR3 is TGTGCCAGCAGTTTATATAGGGCCTCCGGGACTAGCGGGGGACGGCTCACAGATACGCAGTATTTT. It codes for CASSLYRASGTSGGRLTDTQYF.

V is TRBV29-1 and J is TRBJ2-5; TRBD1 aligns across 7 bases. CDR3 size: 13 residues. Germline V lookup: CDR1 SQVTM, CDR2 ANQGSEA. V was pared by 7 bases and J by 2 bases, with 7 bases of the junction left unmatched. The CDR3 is CSGLRDRQETQYF. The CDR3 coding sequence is TGCAGCGGACTCCGGGACAGACAAGAGACCCAGTACTTC.